This T cell receptor (beta chain) was identified during a study of cytomegalovirus exposure and HLA in healthy donors. Notes on the study in general: In vitro work confirmed that a few CMV-associated chains recognize CMV antigens.

Points on this clone: Its cognate antigen is unknown.

An approximately 120-subject validation cohort, separate from the roughly 670-subject first cohort, supplied the donors. Trimming removed 4 bases at V and 6 bases at J, with 18 bases between. Germline V gene lookup returns CDR1 SGHDN and CDR2 FVKESK. CDR3 length: 16 amino acids. TCRdb's table, derived via immunoSEQ multiplex PCR, lists solely in-frame clones and lacks some. The table includes 300,000 or so clones, 88% detected once. The chain employs TRBV14 and TRBJ1-4; D unresolved. The sequenced sample was PBMCs. This sequence was found in a man aged 30 to 39 in good health and CMV-seronegative. The CDR3 sequence: CASSPRPILTDEKLFF. The CDR3 DNA sequence: TGTGCCAGCAGCCCTCGCCCCATTCTAACGGATGAAAAACTGTTTTTT.